This TCR beta chain is from a study of identical twins. TCRdb re-derived calls from the 5' RACE reads in MiXCR, one entry per CDR3 protein. In the table there are a few hundred thousand distinct CDR3 sequences, 9% to 15% of which are singletons. The CDR3 length is 13 residues. V dropped 0 bases and J dropped 8 bases, with 10 bases sitting between them. The V gene's germline CDR1 is SGDLS and CDR2 YYNGEE. This clonotype was counted a few times. This sample was also put to use in a study of yellow fever vaccine responses in identical twins.

Sample: CD8+ T cells sorted from blood. This TCR derives from a woman under 30 in good health. The chain carries TRBV9 and TRBJ2-3, with a weak D call TRBD1 (5 bases). CDR3 DNA sequence: TGTGCCAGCAGCGTAGTGGACATAGGTACGCAGTATTTT. Amino acids: CASSVVDIGTQYF.